This entry describes one T cell receptor beta chain. Its specificity is not known. Genomic DNA acted as the template from which TCR beta VDJ combination and CDR3 sequence profiling were carried out. MiXCR, run by TCRdb on the reads, gives a single entry per CDR3 protein. The sample carries approximately 50,000 distinct CDR3 sequences, around two thirds recorded once. This CDR3 region has 14 residues. Germline V CDR1 and CDR2: SNHLY, FYNNEI. V was shortened by 5 bases and J by 5 bases, with 15 bases between the two germline ends. These data originate in a study of CD8+CD57+ T cells in acquired aplastic anemia. Study-wide points: Between patients and controls, about 30 CD8+ CDR3 sequences were found in common.

The TCR originated in a human donor in good health, serving as a control. Source material: sorted CD4+, CD8+, or CD8+CD57+ T cells (not recorded which) from PBMCs. V and J are TRBV2 and TRBJ1-1; TRBD1 might be the D (6 bases). The CDR3 DNA follows: TGTGCCAGCAGTCACCCGACAGGAGTGACTGAAGCTTTCTTT. It yields the protein CASSHPTGVTEAFF. Supplemented by reference TRBV2 and TRBJ1-1, the full variable domain reads EPEVTQTPSHQVTQMGQEVILRCVPISNHLYFYWYRQILGQKVEFLVSFYNNEISEKSEIFDDQFSVERPDGSNFTLKIRSTKLEDSAMYFCASSHPTGVTEAFFGQGTRLTVV.